This T cell receptor (beta chain) was sequenced in a study of T-cell reconstitution after alpha-beta-depleted transplantation in children. Unique molecular identifiers were used to barcode this TCRbeta library. Each CDR3 protein is one row after TCRdb ran MiXCR on the PCR reads. Among over 150,000 distinct CDR3 sequences, under 8.5% were seen once, and the ten largest hold about 5.5%. The germline CDR1 and CDR2 sequences are SGHRS and YFSETQ. Losses at the gene ends were 9 bases for V and 1 base for J; bases not matched to a gene: 11. This CDR3 has 16 amino acids. This clonotype has just a few counts.

The chain recombines TRBV5-1 with TRBJ2-2, with 8 nucleotides matching TRBD2. The material was PBMCs, obtained before TCRalphabeta/CD19-depleted stem cell transplant. The sequence was obtained from a boy between 2 and 10 years old with acute lymphoblastic leukemia, due to receive a stem cell transplant. The CDR3: CAIRLAGPENTGELFF. The CDR3 nucleotides are TGCGCCATCCGCCTAGCGGGCCCTGAGAACACCGGGGAGCTGTTTTTT.